Listed below are T cell receptor beta chains from one sample, sequenced in a study of T cells in Graves' hyperthyroidism and ophthalmopathy. From the multiplex PCR reads, TCRdb called clonotypes with MiXCR, one entry per CDR3 protein. This table holds 75,000 to 100,000 distinct CDR3 sequences, just over 50% found once. Sequenced: blood. The origin of the receptors is a woman between 35 and 50 years old with Graves' hyperthyroidism. Both conserved end residues are part of each CDR3. Fields, in order: CDR3 length, J gene, V gene, clone size, CDR3 protein. Clone size, where shown, is once, few, many, or a class for clones that have expanded.

8 TRBJ2-5 TRBV12-3/TRBV12-4 NA CASRLQGF
14 TRBJ1-5 TRBV10-3 many CATRPGRANQPQHF
14 TRBJ2-7 TRBV29-1 NA CSVGTSGVAYEQYF
13 TRBJ2-5 TRBV7-2 NA CASSSTVEETQYF
14 TRBJ1-1 TRBV29-1 once CSVERGQGFTEAFF
15 TRBJ1-6 TRBV9 NA CASSSPGGSHSPLHF
18 TRBJ2-7 TRBV12-5 NA CASGLVLVRDTIPYEQYF
15 TRBJ2-2 TRBV6-1 few CASINLAGVAGELFF
14 TRBJ1-1 TRBV29-1 NA CSGRGGTANTEAFF
15 TRBJ2-5 TRBV15 NA CATSRGRGGVETQYF
13 TRBJ1-4 TRBV7-2 many CASGGSTNEKLFF
14 TRBJ1-1 TRBV19 once CASSRDRGQGEAFF
14 TRBJ1-6 TRBV10-3 many CVINDRGSESPLHF
14 TRBJ1-1 TRBV5-1 many CASSLTETNTEAFF
12 TRBJ2-7 TRBV6-5 many CASSGYRVEQYF
12 TRBJ2-5 TRBV7-2 few CASSQEASSQYF
14 TRBJ1-2 TRBV2 NA CASRPPGQGEGYTF
13 TRBJ1-4 TRBV15 many CATSRDRGEKLFF
16 TRBJ2-7 TRBV7-2 few CASSYPLPDYSYEQYF
13 TRBJ1-2 TRBV10-3 once CAISEGGNVGYTF
14 TRBJ2-7 TRBV7-9 many CASSPPLAVYEQYF
13 TRBJ2-5 TRBV29-1 many CSVERIVQETQYF
17 TRBJ1-3 TRBV7-2 many CASSTPGQGAGGNTIYF
14 TRBJ2-3 TRBV7-2 NA CASSPETSGKTQYF
17 TRBJ1-2 TRBV7-9 many CASSLALGTGETIGYTF
15 TRBJ2-7 TRBV11-2 NA CASSFPLAGARKQYF
14 TRBJ2-7 TRBV4-2 many CASSQGLDFYEQYF
12 TRBJ2-7 TRBV9 NA CASSPEGYEQYF
12 TRBJ1-6 TRBV10-3 NA CAIRQDDSPLHF
17 TRBJ2-3 TRBV2 NA CASSFPRTGASTDTQYF
17 TRBJ1-4 TRBV7-6 NA CASSLAGLAGLNEKLFF
13 TRBJ2-7 TRBV29-1 many CSVEGTGHHEQYF
13 TRBJ2-5 TRBV20-1 NA CSARHRGLETQYF
15 TRBJ2-3 TRBV7-2 NA CASSPRGSSTDTQYF
14 TRBJ1-6 TRBV2 many CASSRDRGVSPLHF
16 TRBJ2-5 TRBV7-2 many CASSLVVWGVGETQYF
16 TRBJ2-3 TRBV3-1 NA CASSQGNSGRADTQYF
15 TRBJ1-2 TRBV5-6 NA CASSVGRPGTYGYTF
15 TRBJ1-1 TRBV20-1 many CSARALGTSWTEAFF
16 TRBJ1-5 TRBV15 NA CATSPTKSGAEQPQHF
15 TRBJ2-5 TRBV2 NA CASSRRQGASGRGYF
15 TRBJ1-2 TRBV2 NA CASTLDRGVNYGYIF
12 TRBJ2-7 TRBV10-3 NA CAISERAYEQYF
15 TRBJ1-1 TRBV12-3/TRBV12-4 many CASSSMDRLRAEAFF
14 TRBJ2-7 TRBV15 NA CATSSGRTTYEQYF
15 TRBJ2-5 TRBV24-1 few CATSDPRTASGTQYF
15 TRBJ1-6 TRBV5-1 many CASSLGGRGDSPLHF
14 TRBJ1-1 TRBV7-2 many CASSHGPAGAEAFF
14 TRBJ2-7 TRBV20-1 NA CSASPSGRAREQYF
9 TRBJ2-6 TRBV12-3/TRBV12-4 NA CASSLGKTF
18 TRBJ2-7 TRBV5-4 NA CASSLGGPSGRTPYEQYF
16 TRBJ1-6 TRBV2 many CASSDPGSSYNSPLHF